These 9 T cell receptor beta chains share one sample of origin, sequenced in a study of blood T cell repertoires in COVID-19. Profiling relied on immunoSEQ multiplex PCR, and the TCRdb table lists in-frame clones only, not all of them. This sample carries about 75,000 clones, 88% of them seen once, and the ten largest clones take approximately 46%. Sequencing input: peripheral blood. Receptors originate from a human donor in a cohort sampled during active COVID-19.

A word on this clone: Distinct nucleotide sequences in the sample also encode this CDR3. The chain combines TRBV5-6 with TRBJ2-6, with D possibly matching TRBD2 (5 bases). This CDR3 has 15 residues. Germline CDR1 SGHDT, CDR2 YYEEEE. Between the trimmed V and J ends, which lost 4 bases and 0 bases, there was a span of 8 bases. In DNA, the CDR3 is TGTGCCAGCAGCCCCCGGGGCTCTGGGGCCAACGTCCTGACTTTC. Translated: CASSPRGSGANVLTF.

The chain carries TRBV3-1 (or the pseudogene TRBV3-2) and TRBJ1-2; D is unclear. V was clipped by 1 base and J by 3 bases, with 9 bases between them. The CDR3 is made up of 14 amino acids. The germline V gene has CDR1 LGHDT and CDR2 YNNKEL (reference sequence). The CDR3 here is CASSQAGGDYGYTF. The CDR3 coding sequence is TGTGCCAGCAGCCAAGCAGGAGGAGACTATGGCTACACCTTC.

The genes are TRBV5-1 and TRBJ2-6; perhaps TRBD2 as D (6 bases). Germline V gene sequence: CDR1 SGHRS, CDR2 YFSETQ. Trimming removed 0 bases at V and 7 bases at J, with 14 bases between. The CDR3 loop spans 16 amino acids. CDR3 protein: CASSLAVGGSANVLTF. The CDR3 DNA reads as TGCGCCAGCAGCTTGGCCGTGGGGGGAAGTGCCAACGTCCTGACTTTC.

J is TRBJ1-1 and V is TRBV6-5; D is unclear. The CDR3 is 12 amino acids. Trimming removed 8 bases at V and 8 bases at J, with 15 bases between. The germline V gene has CDR1 MNHEY and CDR2 SVGAGI. The CDR3 region has the DNA TGTGCCAGCTCCAGAGGAACACTGGAAGCTTTCTTT. Translation: CASSRGTLEAFF.

The rearrangement links TRBV2 to TRBJ1-1; D is uncertain. Germline V gives CDR1 SNHLY, CDR2 FYNNEI. This CDR3 comprises 13 residues. V was trimmed by 6 bases and J by 1 base, leaving 9 bases between them. The CDR3 reads CASSSRWNTEAFF. CDR3 coding DNA: TGTGCCAGCAGCTCCAGATGGAACACTGAAGCTTTCTTT.

The chain is built from TRBV10-3 and TRBJ1-4, with D possibly TRBD1 on 5 matching bases. This CDR3 has 15 amino acids. Germline V CDR1 and CDR2: ENHRY, SYGVKD. The germline V and J ends were trimmed by 0 bases and 5 bases, with 10 bases remaining between them. CDR3 protein: CAISESLTGNEKLFF. As DNA, the CDR3 is TGTGCCATCAGTGAGTCGTTAACAGGAAATGAAAAACTGTTTTTT.

This chain uses TRBV5-6 with TRBJ1-1; 8 bases fit TRBD1. Trimming took 4 bases from V and 8 from J; bases not matched to a gene: 4. The CDR3 contains 12 residues. Germline CDR1 SGHDT, CDR2 YYEEEE. This CDR3 is CASSVGQEEAFF. CDR3 nucleotide sequence: TGTGCCAGCAGCGTGGGACAGGAAGAAGCTTTCTTT.

The chain combines TRBV18 with TRBJ2-7; 9 positions agree with TRBD1. Germline values: CDR1 KGHSH, CDR2 LQKENI. The V gene end was trimmed by 5 bases and the J gene end by 0 bases; junction bases not matched to a gene: 5. CDR3 length: 15 residues. In nucleotides, the CDR3 is TGTGCCAGCTCAAGCGGACAGGGGCCCTCCTACGAGCAGTACTTC. This translates into CASSSGQGPSYEQYF. Full variable domain (remainder filled in from reference TRBV18 and TRBJ2-7): NAGVMQNPRHLVRRRGQEARLRCSPMKGHSHVYWYRQLPEEGLKFMVYLQKENIIDESGMPKERFSAEFPKEGPSILRIQQVVRGDSAAYFCASSSGQGPSYEQYFGPGTRLTVT.

The CDR3 reads CASSRTADNEQFF. The CDR3 coding sequence is TGTGCCAGCAGTCGGACAGCTGACAATGAGCAGTTCTTC. This chain links TRBV12-3 or TRBV12-4 with TRBJ2-1; possible D gene TRBD1, 6 bases. The CDR3 sequence is 13 residues long. V was cut by 5 bases and J by 5 bases, with 10 bases left in between.